This TCR beta chain was captured by sequencing in a study of T-cell memory formation after mild COVID-19. Remarks on this clonotype: Its cognate antigen is unknown.

The germline V gene encodes CDR1 SGHTA and CDR2 FQGNSA. V shed 7 bases, J shed 8 bases, and the junction held 12 bases outside the gene matches. This CDR3 region has 14 residues. Notes on the study in general: Contracting CD8+ clones were enriched in EMRA, CD4+ mainly in CM and EM. The study detected some responding clones in pre-infection memory, suggesting cross-reactive memory joined. Later expanders leaned CD4+, whereas clones that contracted between day 15 and 85 were balanced CD4/CD8.

TCRdb fed the 5' RACE reads into MiXCR, producing one record per CDR3 protein. Of around 430,000 distinct CDR3 sequences in the sample, roughly 15% were seen once. The chain employs TRBV7-2 and TRBJ2-5; 8 nucleotides agree with TRBD2. The source is a man younger than 35 who had mild COVID-19 (a few samples of this study predate the infection). Cell type and time point are not known. The material sequenced was PBMCs or a T cell subset sorted from them (not recorded which). Written as DNA, the CDR3 is TGTGCCAGCACCATTGGCGGGGGGCGGGTTACCCAGTACTTC. It encodes CASTIGGGRVTQYF.